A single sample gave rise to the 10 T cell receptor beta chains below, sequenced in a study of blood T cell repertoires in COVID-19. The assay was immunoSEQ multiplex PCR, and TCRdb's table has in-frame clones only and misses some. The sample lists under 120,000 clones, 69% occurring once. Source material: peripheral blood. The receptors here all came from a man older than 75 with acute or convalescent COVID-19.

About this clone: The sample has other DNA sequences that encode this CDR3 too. In nucleotides, the CDR3 is TGTGCCAGCAGCCGCAGGGGTAACACCGGGGAGCTGTTTTTT. Residues: CASSRRGNTGELFF. This rearrangement joins TRBV11-2 to TRBJ2-2, with D maybe TRBD1 (6 bases). This CDR3 has 14 amino acids. Germline V gene data show CDR1 as SGHAT and CDR2 as FQNNGV. Deletions cut 5 bases from V and 2 bases from J, with 9 bases between.

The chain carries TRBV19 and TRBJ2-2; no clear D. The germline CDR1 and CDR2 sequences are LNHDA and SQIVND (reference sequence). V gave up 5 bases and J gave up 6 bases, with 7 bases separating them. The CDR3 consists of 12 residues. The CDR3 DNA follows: TGTGCCAGTAGTTATATCCCCGGGGAGCTGTTTTTT. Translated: CASSYIPGELFF. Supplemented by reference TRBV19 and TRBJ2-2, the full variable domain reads DGGITQSPKYLFRKEGQNVTLSCEQNLNHDAMYWYRQDPGQGLRLIYYSQIVNDFQKGDIAEGYSVSREKKESFPLTVTSAQKNPTAFYLCASSYIPGELFFGEGSRLTVL.

The CDR3 is CATSAGGASNQPQHF. CDR3 sequence (DNA): TGTGCCACCAGCGCGGGGGGCGCGAGCAATCAGCCCCAGCATTTT. J is TRBJ1-5 and V is TRBV24-1; possibly TRBD1 for D (6 bases). The CDR3 spans 15 residues. Trimming shortened V by 7 bases and J by 1 base, and 13 bases separated the two germline ends. Germline CDR1 and CDR2: KGHDR and SFDVKD.

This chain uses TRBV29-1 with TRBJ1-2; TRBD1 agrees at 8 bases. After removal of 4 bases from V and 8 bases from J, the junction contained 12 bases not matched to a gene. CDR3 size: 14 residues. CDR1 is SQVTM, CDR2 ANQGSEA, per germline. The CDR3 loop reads CSVAGQVFGAGYTF. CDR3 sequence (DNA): TGCAGCGTTGCGGGACAGGTATTTGGCGCGGGCTACACCTTC.

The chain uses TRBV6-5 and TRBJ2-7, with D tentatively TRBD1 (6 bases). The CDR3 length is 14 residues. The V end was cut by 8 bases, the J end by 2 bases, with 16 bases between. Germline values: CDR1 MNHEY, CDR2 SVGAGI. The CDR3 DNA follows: TGTGCCAGCTCCAGGCAGGGGTCAACCTACGAGCAGTACTTC. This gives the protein CASSRQGSTYEQYF.

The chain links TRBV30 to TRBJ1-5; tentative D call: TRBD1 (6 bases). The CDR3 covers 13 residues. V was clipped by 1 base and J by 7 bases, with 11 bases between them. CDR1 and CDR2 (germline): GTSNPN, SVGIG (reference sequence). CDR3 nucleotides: TGTGCCTGGAGTGGACAGGTTGAGCAGCCCCAGCATTTT. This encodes CAWSGQVEQPQHF.

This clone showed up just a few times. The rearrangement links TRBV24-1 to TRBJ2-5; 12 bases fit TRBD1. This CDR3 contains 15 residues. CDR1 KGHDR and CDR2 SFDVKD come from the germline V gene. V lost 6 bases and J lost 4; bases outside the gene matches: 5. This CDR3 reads CATSIRDRGLETQYF. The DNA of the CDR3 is TGTGCCACCAGTATAAGGGACAGGGGGCTAGAGACCCAGTACTTC.

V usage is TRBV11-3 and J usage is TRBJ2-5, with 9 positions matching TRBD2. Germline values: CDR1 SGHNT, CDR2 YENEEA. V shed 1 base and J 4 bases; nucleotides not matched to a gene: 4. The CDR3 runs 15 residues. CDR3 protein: CASSLGWTSAETQYF. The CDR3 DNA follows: TGTGCCAGCAGCTTAGGGTGGACTAGCGCAGAGACCCAGTACTTC.

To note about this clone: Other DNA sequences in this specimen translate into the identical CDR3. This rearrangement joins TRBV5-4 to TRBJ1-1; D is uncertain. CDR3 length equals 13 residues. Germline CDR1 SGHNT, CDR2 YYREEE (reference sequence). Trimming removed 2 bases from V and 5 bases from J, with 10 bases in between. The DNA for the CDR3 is TGTGCCAGCAGCTTAGTAGGGAGGACTGAAGCTTTCTTT. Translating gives CASSLVGRTEAFF.

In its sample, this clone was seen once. The CDR3 here is CASSETSSSRGELFF. For the CDR3, the DNA is TGTGCCAGCAGCGAGACTAGCTCGAGTCGGGGGGAGCTGTTTTTT. The chain joins TRBV7-2 to TRBJ2-2; 7 bases line up with TRBD2. Trimming at V came to 5 bases and at J to 8 bases, leaving 11 bases not matched to a gene. Germline lookup yields CDR1 SGHTA and CDR2 FQGNSA. The CDR3 spans 15 residues.